One and the same sample provided the 30 T cell receptor beta chains below, sequenced in a study of blood T cells in healthy people across ages. Next came a second PCR, run for 7 to 11 cycles, which used a sample-barcoded 5' primer along with a J-beta primer mix. From the 5' RACE reads, TCRdb called clonotypes with MiXCR, one entry per CDR3 protein. The data show around 940,000 distinct CDR3 sequences, about 51% seen once. The sample was blood. The receptors originated from a woman aged 55 to 70 in good health.

This clonotype was counted only a few times. The chain joins TRBV10-3 to TRBJ2-3; 7 bases are shared with TRBD2. Germline values: CDR1 ENHRY, CDR2 SYGVKD. This CDR3 comprises 13 residues. The junction had 9 bases not matched to a gene; V was cut back by 10 bases and J by 5 bases. The CDR3 spells CATSREDVDTQYF. CDR3 coding DNA: TGTGCCACAAGCCGGGAGGATGTAGATACGCAGTATTTT.

The rearrangement joins TRBV6-2 or TRBV6-3 to TRBJ2-5; no firm D call. The DNA end is more similar to TRBJ2-7, so the J call may be wrong. From germline, CDR1 is MNHEY and CDR2 SVGEGT. This CDR3 contains 11 residues. The CDR3 DNA sequence: TGTGCCAGCAGGCGTAGGCACGAGCAGTACTTC. Amino acids: CASRRRHEQYF.

The chain joins TRBV6-1 to TRBJ2-3, with 10 bases lining up with TRBD2. Trimming took 5 bases from V and 3 from J; bases not matched to a gene: 14. Germline CDR1 and CDR2: MNHNS and SASEGT. CDR3 length equals 18 residues. This chain's CDR3 is CASSQPSLAGYVTDTQYF. The CDR3 nucleotides read TGTGCCAGCAGTCAGCCTTCACTAGCGGGATATGTGACAGATACGCAGTATTTT.

The chain combines TRBV24-1 with TRBJ2-5, with 8 bases fitting TRBD1. This CDR3 contains 17 residues. The ends lost 1 base at V and 11 bases at J; junction bases unmatched: 17. Germline V gene data show CDR1 as KGHDR and CDR2 as SFDVKD. CDR3 sequence: CATSDFTGTGSPNEQYF. The CDR3 DNA sequence: TGTGCCACCAGTGATTTCACCGGGACAGGATCCCCCAATGAGCAGTACTTC.

About this clonotype: A junction boundary mismatches the germline segment, possibly from a read error. The chain links TRBV4-1 to TRBJ2-7; 10 bases are a match to TRBD2. From germline, CDR1 is MGHRA and CDR2 YSYEKL. The CDR3 is made up of 15 amino acids. The CDR3: CASGQDRTSGYEQYF. For the CDR3, the DNA is TGCGCCAGCGGCCAAGATAGGACTAGCGGCTACGAGCAGTACTTC.

In this sample, this clonotype turned up a few times. V is TRBV7-9 and J is TRBJ2-1, with 8 bases lining up with TRBD2. V lost 0 bases, J lost 3 bases, and 7 bases stayed unmatched. The germline V gene encodes CDR1 SEHNR and CDR2 FQNEAQ (reference sequence). This CDR3 is 17 amino acids long. The CDR3 sequence: CASSLAHQREFYNEQFF. CDR3 DNA: TGTGCCAGCAGCTTAGCGCACCAGCGGGAGTTCTACAATGAGCAGTTCTTC.

This clonotype was recorded many times. The gene calls are TRBV7-2 and TRBJ1-2, with D perhaps TRBD1 (5 bases). V lost 8 bases, J lost 4 bases, and 29 bases lay in between. Germline V lookup: CDR1 SGHTA, CDR2 FQGNSA. CDR3 length equals 18 residues. The CDR3 DNA reads TGTGCCAGCGTCAGAGCCCCTTCGGGGAGGGGAGATAGCTATGGCTACACCTTC. It specifies CASVRAPSGRGDSYGYTF.

The CDR3 coding sequence is TGTGCCAGCAGTTATAGCGGGAATCAAAATGAGCAGTTCTTC. It codes for CASSYSGNQNEQFF. The rearrangement joins TRBV27 to TRBJ2-1; TRBD2 matches at 8 bases. Germline lookup yields CDR1 MNHEY and CDR2 SMNVEV (reference sequence). J was trimmed by 7 bases and V by 4 bases; bases with no gene match: 6. The CDR3 loop spans 14 amino acids.

This clonotype came up a few times. Written as DNA, the CDR3 is TGTGCCAGCAGTTTTAAGTTGCTCGGGGTCAAGTACCAAGAGACCCAGTACTTC. Its translation: CASSFKLLGVKYQETQYF. This chain uses TRBV12-3 or TRBV12-4 with TRBJ2-5, with D possibly being TRBD2 (5 bases). Trimming removed 3 bases from V and 0 bases from J, with 20 bases in between. CDR3 size: 18 residues.

This chain connects TRBV14 to TRBJ2-1; D could derive from TRBD1 or TRBD2 (5 bases each). CDR3 size: 16 residues. Germline CDR1 and CDR2: SGHDN and FVKESK. With 1 base removed from V and 4 bases from J, the gap between germline ends came to 14 bases. CDR3: CASSQVAGSYYNEQFF. The CDR3 DNA follows: TGTGCCAGCAGCCAAGTGGCAGGGAGCTATTACAATGAGCAGTTCTTC. The variable domain in full, completed from reference TRBV14 and TRBJ2-1, reads EAGVTQFPSHSVIEKGQTVTLRCDPISGHDNLYWYRRVMGKEIKFLLHFVKESKQDESGMPNNRFLAERTGGTYSTLKVQPAELEDSGVYFCASSQVAGSYYNEQFFGPGTRLTVL.

There are a few counts of this clonotype. The chain employs TRBV12-3 or TRBV12-4 and TRBJ2-3; tentative D call: TRBD2 (6 bases). This CDR3 is 15 amino acids long. With 5 bases removed from V and 0 bases from J, the gap between germline ends came to 12 bases. The CDR3 is CASSRLVTSTDTQYF. Written as DNA, the CDR3 is TGTGCCAGCAGTCGACTAGTGACTAGCACAGATACGCAGTATTTT.

The chain employs TRBV3-1 and TRBJ2-3; no clear D. Germline V CDR1 and CDR2: LGHDT, YNNKEL (reference sequence). Between the trimmed V and J ends, which lost 1 base and 5 bases, there was a span of 16 bases. The CDR3 has 16 residues. In DNA, the CDR3 is TGTGCCAGCAGCCAAGGGGTTGCGGAAGGGTTAGATACGCAGTATTTT. It is translated as CASSQGVAEGLDTQYF.

This clonotype has only a few counts. The chain links TRBV7-9 to TRBJ2-3, with D possibly being TRBD2 (6 bases). Trimming removed 3 bases at V and 5 bases at J, with 6 bases between. Germline V CDR1 and CDR2: SEHNR, FQNEAQ (reference sequence). The CDR3 has 12 residues. The CDR3 is CASSFGRDTQYF. The CDR3 DNA sequence: TGTGCCAGCAGCTTCGGGAGAGATACGCAGTATTTT.

This chain links TRBV9 with TRBJ2-3; 7 bases map to TRBD2. Germline CDR1 reads SGDLS; CDR2 reads YYNGEE. CDR3 length equals 17 residues. Losses at the gene ends were 3 bases for V and 2 bases for J; bases not matched to a gene: 12. In DNA, the CDR3 is TGTGCCAGCAGCGGGAGAGGGCAGGGAGGGATCACAGATACGCAGTATTTT. Translated, it gives CASSGRGQGGITDTQYF.

CDR3 protein: CASSTPGRVGYTF. CDR3 DNA: TGTGCCAGCAGTACTCCGGGCAGGGTTGGCTACACCTTC. The rearrangement links TRBV28 to TRBJ1-2; D is perhaps TRBD1 (5 bases). Germline CDR1 reads MDHEN; CDR2 reads SYDVKM. V was pared by 5 bases and J by 7 bases, with 14 bases between. The CDR3 is 13 amino acids.

A few counts support this clonotype. This chain uses TRBV20-1 with TRBJ2-7; 9 bases are shared with TRBD2. V dropped 3 bases and J dropped 2; count of bases not matched to a gene: 5. The CDR3 has 14 amino acids. Germline CDR1 reads DFQATT; CDR2 reads SNEGSKA (reference sequence). The CDR3, as DNA: TGCAGTGCTAGTAGCCTAGCGGGGACCTACGAGCAGTACTTC. Translating gives CSASSLAGTYEQYF.

This clonotype was seen only a few times. The V gene is TRBV29-1, the J gene TRBJ2-5; 13 bases are a match to TRBD2. TRBJ2-7 explains the end of the DNA better; the J call may be wrong. The CDR3 contains 14 residues. CDR1 is SQVTM and CDR2 is ANQGSEA in the germline V gene. The CDR3 loop reads CSVGGLAGAYEQYF. For the CDR3, the DNA is TGCAGCGTTGGAGGACTAGCGGGAGCCTACGAGCAGTACTTC.

The V gene is TRBV20-1, the J gene TRBJ2-7, with 7 bases that match TRBD2. J lost 3 bases, V lost 3 bases, and 11 bases had no gene match. The CDR3 consists of 15 residues. Per germline, CDR1 DFQATT and CDR2 SNEGSKA (reference sequence). The CDR3 spells CSARVGGAFVYEQYF. The CDR3 nucleotides are TGCAGTGCTAGGGTGGGAGGGGCGTTCGTCTACGAGCAGTACTTC.

This chain joins TRBV3-1 and TRBJ2-2; D remains ambiguous. In germline, CDR1 is LGHDT, CDR2 YNNKEL (reference sequence). V lost 4 bases, J lost 1 base, and 13 bases lay in between. The CDR3 contains 16 residues. CDR3: CASSPARIWNTGELFF. In DNA form, the CDR3 reads TGTGCCAGCAGCCCTGCTCGCATCTGGAACACCGGGGAGCTGTTTTTT.

The chain is built from TRBV5-6 and TRBJ2-7, with 8 positions matching TRBD2. The germline gives CDR1 SGHDT, CDR2 YYEEEE. The CDR3 extends over 15 amino acids. V shed 3 bases, J shed 3 bases, and the junction held 8 bases outside the gene matches. The CDR3 reads CASSSPGAGGYEQYF. The CDR3 DNA reads TGTGCCAGCAGCTCCCCGGGGGCGGGAGGCTACGAGCAGTACTTC.

This clonotype has only a few counts. The V and J genes are TRBV2 and TRBJ2-7; D is possibly TRBD2 (6 bases). The CDR3 has 13 residues. CDR1 and CDR2 (germline): SNHLY, FYNNEI. V was pared by 4 bases and J by 7 bases, with 14 bases between. The CDR3 region is CASSGYGSYEQYF. CDR3 in DNA: TGTGCCAGCAGTGGCTACGGGAGTTATGAGCAGTACTTC. The variable domain in full, completed from reference TRBV2 and TRBJ2-7, reads EPEVTQTPSHQVTQMGQEVILRCVPISNHLYFYWYRQILGQKVEFLVSFYNNEISEKSEIFDDQFSVERPDGSNFTLKIRSTKLEDSAMYFCASSGYGSYEQYFGPGTRLTVT.

This rearrangement joins TRBV5-4 to TRBJ2-3, with TRBD2 matching 7 bases. Losses at the gene ends were 6 bases for V and 3 bases for J; bases not matched to a gene: 16. This CDR3 contains 17 residues. The germline CDR1 and CDR2 sequences are SGHNT and YYREEE (reference sequence). CDR3 sequence reads: CASNSGLARGGTDTQYF. As DNA, the CDR3 is TGTGCCAGCAACTCCGGCCTAGCTAGGGGAGGGACAGATACGCAGTATTTT.

The chain employs TRBV25-1 and TRBJ2-7, with TRBD1 matching 7 bases. The germline V gene has CDR1 MGHDK and CDR2 SYGVNS. This CDR3 has 18 amino acids. The V segment lost 1 base and the J segment 5 bases; nucleotides outside the gene matches: 17. The CDR3 nucleotides are TGTGCCAGCAGTGAATGGCCCCCTCCACAGGGGCCGAACGACGAGCAGTACTTC. Amino acid sequence: CASSEWPPPQGPNDEQYF.

The sample holds one count of this clonotype. An end of the junction does not agree with germline; a read error may underlie this. The chain combines TRBV19 with TRBJ1-2; 12 bases line up with TRBD1. The CDR3 spans 14 residues. From germline, CDR1 is LNHDA and CDR2 SQIVND (reference sequence). Here the CDR3 reads CASSAGQGAPGYTF. The CDR3 DNA reads as TGCGCCAGTAGTGCGGGACAGGGGGCGCCTGGCTACACCTTC.

This clonotype was found a few times. This chain joins TRBV20-1 and TRBJ1-6, with a possible D match to TRBD1 (5 bases). CDR3 size: 12 residues. V dropped 4 bases and J dropped 7 bases, with 8 bases sitting between them. Germline V gene sequence: CDR1 DFQATT, CDR2 SNEGSKA (reference sequence). The CDR3 DNA reads as TGCAGTGCTATTGGGGGGAATTCACCCCTCCACTTT. Protein sequence: CSAIGGNSPLHF.

This CDR3 is CSVGGGQFYGYTF. In DNA, the CDR3 is TGCAGCGTTGGGGGAGGACAGTTCTATGGCTACACCTTC. V gene TRBV29-1 combines with J gene TRBJ1-2; D perhaps matches TRBD1 (6 bases). This CDR3 contains 13 residues. The germline gives CDR1 SQVTM, CDR2 ANQGSEA. V shed 4 bases and J shed 4 bases, with 13 bases lying between them. Supplemented by reference TRBV29-1 and TRBJ1-2, the full variable domain reads SAVISQKPSRDICQRGTSLTIQCQVDSQVTMMFWYRQQPGQSLTLIATANQGSEATYESGFVIDKFPISRPNLTFSTLTVSNMSPEDSSIYLCSVGGGQFYGYTFGSGTRLTVV.

For this clonotype: A much larger clone lies a single base off, so this may be a read error. The chain uses TRBV6-2 or TRBV6-3 and TRBJ1-6; the D is unclear. CDR3 length equals 13 residues. Germline lookup yields CDR1 MNHEY and CDR2 SVGEGT. CDR3 in DNA: TGTGTCAGCTTTTCGAGGTTCGATTCACCCCTCCACTTT. Its protein product is CVSFSRFDSPLHF.

The V and J genes are TRBV12-3 or TRBV12-4 and TRBJ2-4, with TRBD2 as a possible D gene (5 bases). The CDR3 is 14 residues long. Trimming shortened V by 3 bases and J by 5 bases, and 11 bases separated the two germline ends. In DNA, the CDR3 is TGTGCCAGCAGTTTTTCGGGGTATGAAAACATTCAGTACTTC. Translated: CASSFSGYENIQYF.

This chain joins TRBV12-3 or TRBV12-4 and TRBJ2-5, with 8 bases identical to TRBD2. J was trimmed by 2 bases and V by 1 base; bases with no gene match: 9. CDR3 length: 17 amino acids. In nucleotides, the CDR3 is TGTGCCAGCAGTTTAGGGATCGAGCGGGAGATGCAAGAGACCCAGTACTTC. This translates into CASSLGIEREMQETQYF.

The chain recombines TRBV6-6 with TRBJ1-4; D remains unclear. CDR1 is MNHNY, CDR2 SVGAGI, per germline (reference sequence). V lost 5 bases and J 7 bases, leaving 8 bases between the germline ends. This CDR3 spans 12 amino acids. The CDR3 sequence is CASSMPGEKLFF. The CDR3 bases are TGTGCCAGCAGTATGCCTGGTGAAAAACTGTTTTTT.